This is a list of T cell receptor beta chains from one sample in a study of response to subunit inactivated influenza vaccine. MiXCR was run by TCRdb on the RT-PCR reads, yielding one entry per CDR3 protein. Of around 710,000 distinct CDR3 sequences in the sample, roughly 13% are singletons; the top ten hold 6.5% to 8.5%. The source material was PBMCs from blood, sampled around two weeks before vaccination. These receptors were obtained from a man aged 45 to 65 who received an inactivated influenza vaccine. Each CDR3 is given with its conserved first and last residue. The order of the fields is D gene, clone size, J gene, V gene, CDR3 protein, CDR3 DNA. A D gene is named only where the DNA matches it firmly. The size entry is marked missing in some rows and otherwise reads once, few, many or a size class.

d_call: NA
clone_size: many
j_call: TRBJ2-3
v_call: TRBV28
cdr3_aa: CASSYILRGAAGYTQYF
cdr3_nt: TGTGCCAGCAGTTATATTCTACGGGGGGCCGCGGGGTATACGCAGTATTTT

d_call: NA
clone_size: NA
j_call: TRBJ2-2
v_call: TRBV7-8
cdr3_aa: CASSLGLDGTGELFF
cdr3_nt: TGTGCCAGCAGCTTAGGACTAGACGGAACCGGGGAGCTGTTTTTT

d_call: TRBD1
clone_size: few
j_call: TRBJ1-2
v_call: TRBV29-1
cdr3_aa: CSVSGIRDRESDYGYTF
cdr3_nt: TGCAGCGTTTCAGGCATACGGGACAGGGAATCGGACTATGGCTACACCTTC

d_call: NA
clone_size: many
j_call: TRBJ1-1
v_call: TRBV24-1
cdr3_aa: CATSSTGSEAFF
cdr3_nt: TGTGCCACCAGCTCGACGGGGTCTGAAGCTTTCTTT

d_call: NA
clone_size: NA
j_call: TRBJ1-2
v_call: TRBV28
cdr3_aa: CASNKDSQYGYTF
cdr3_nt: TGTGCCAGCAATAAGGACAGCCAATATGGCTACACCTTC

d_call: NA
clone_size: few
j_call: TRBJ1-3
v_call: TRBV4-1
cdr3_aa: CASSQPTRPGTIYF
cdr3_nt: TGCGCCAGCAGCCAACCGACACGGCCGGGCACCATATATTTT

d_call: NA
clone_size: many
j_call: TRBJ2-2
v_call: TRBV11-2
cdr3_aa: CASSLEGGDTGELFF
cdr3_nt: TGTGCCAGCAGCCTCGAGGGGGGCGATACCGGGGAGCTGTTTTTT

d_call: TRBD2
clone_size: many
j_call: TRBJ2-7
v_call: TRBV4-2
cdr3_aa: CASSHSGGAVRTYEQYF
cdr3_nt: TGTGCCAGCAGCCATAGCGGGGGGGCCGTCCGTACCTACGAGCAGTACTTC

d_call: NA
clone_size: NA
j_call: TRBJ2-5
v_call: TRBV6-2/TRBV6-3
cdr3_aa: CASSYFAGAFQETQYF
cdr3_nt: TGTGCCAGCAGTTACTTTGCAGGGGCCTTCCAAGAGACCCAGTACTTC

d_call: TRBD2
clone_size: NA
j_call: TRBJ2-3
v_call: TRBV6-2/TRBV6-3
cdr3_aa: CASSYQIAGVGDTQYF
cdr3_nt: TGTGCCAGCAGTTACCAGATAGCGGGAGTTGGAGATACGCAGTATTTT

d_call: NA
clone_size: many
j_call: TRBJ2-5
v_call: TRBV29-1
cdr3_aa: CSGDRQGQETQYF
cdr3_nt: TGCAGCGGTGACAGGCAAGGGCAAGAGACCCAGTACTTC

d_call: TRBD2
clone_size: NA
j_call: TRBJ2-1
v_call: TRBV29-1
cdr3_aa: CSVEGGTSGSFYNEQFF
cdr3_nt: TGCAGCGTTGAAGGGGGGACTAGCGGGAGTTTCTACAATGAGCAGTTCTTC

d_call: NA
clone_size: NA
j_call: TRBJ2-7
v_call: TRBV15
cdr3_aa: CATSRDQSPYEQYF
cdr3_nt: TGTGCCACCAGCAGAGATCAAAGTCCCTACGAGCAGTACTTC

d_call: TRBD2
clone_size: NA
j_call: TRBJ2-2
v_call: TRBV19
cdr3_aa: CASNAGGTNTGELFF
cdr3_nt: TGTGCCAGTAACGCGGGGGGTACTAACACCGGGGAGCTGTTTTTT